This T cell receptor beta chain was identified during a study of CD8+CD57+ T cells in acquired aplastic anemia. Study overall: Average DNA yield from sorted CD4+ and CD8+ cells was about 3.2 ug.

Genomic DNA acted as the template from which TCR beta VDJ combination and CDR3 sequence profiling were carried out. TCRdb recomputed calls from the reads with MiXCR, one row per CDR3 protein. The table has about 190,000 distinct CDR3 sequences, roughly 64% seen once; the top ten hold around 45%. Study-wide points: Patients had around 28 CD8+ CDR3 sequences in common with controls (the shared set). Patients did not significantly differ from controls in CD8+ Simpson's diversity.

With regard to this clonotype: Its specificity is not known.

The origin of this receptor is a human donor with severe aplastic anemia or a healthy control (not recorded which). What was sequenced was sorted CD4+, CD8+, or CD8+CD57+ T cells (not recorded which) from PBMCs.

The CDR3 spells CASSHIGYEKLFF. The DNA for the CDR3 is TGTGCCAGCAGTCACATAGGGTATGAAAAACTGTTTTTT. The genes are TRBV2 and TRBJ1-4, with unresolved D. Trimming pared 5 bases from V and 6 bases from J, leaving 10 bases between. In germline, CDR1 is SNHLY, CDR2 FYNNEI. The CDR3 is 13 amino acids.